This T cell receptor (beta chain) was captured by sequencing in a study of T cells in Graves' hyperthyroidism and ophthalmopathy. About the study: Pretreatment peripheral blood was obtained at initial diagnosis. Study conclusions and caveats: Researchers found most expanded thyroid clonotypes above 0.001 in blood as well. The model identified upcoming ophthalmopathy a median approximately six months ahead of onset.

Notes on this clonotype: Its specificity is not known.

In the ophthalmopathy cohort, Clinical Activity Score was at least 3, NOSPECS grade at least 4, and duration under 3 months. RNA transcripts provided the source from which TCR beta CDR3 regions were amplified. The HTBI primer set drove a first-round RT-PCR of the TCR CDR3. TCRdb used MiXCR to reprocess the multiplex PCR reads, holding one entry per CDR3 protein. The data show roughly 250,000 distinct CDR3 sequences, 22% seen once. The germline V gene encodes CDR1 LNHDA and CDR2 SQIVND (reference sequence). V was pared by 3 bases and J by 7 bases, with 12 bases between. This CDR3 comprises 13 residues.

The gene calls are TRBV19 and TRBJ1-1, with D perhaps TRBD1 (5 bases). This TCR was recovered from a young man with Graves' ophthalmopathy. Sequenced: blood. CDR3 sequence reads: CASSMQGMNEAFF. In DNA form, the CDR3 reads TGTGCCAGTAGTATGCAGGGTATGAATGAAGCTTTCTTT.